Below, 5 T cell receptor beta chains from the same sample are listed, as sequenced in a study of technical replicates of blood from a few donors. TCRdb's table, derived via immunoSEQ multiplex PCR, lists solely in-frame clones and lacks some. The repertoire holds some 80,000 clones, with 90% to 97% as singletons. The specimen sequenced was T cells isolated from PBMCs. The origin of the receptors is a human donor in good health.

V usage is TRBV7-8 and J usage is TRBJ2-3, with D unresolved. Trimming cost V 5 bases and J 0 bases, with 3 bases left between them. The CDR3 totals 12 residues. From germline, CDR1 is SGHVS and CDR2 FQNEAQ. CDR3 nucleotide sequence: TGTGCCAGCAGCCTCAGCACAGATACGCAGTATTTT. Translating it yields CASSLSTDTQYF.

The chain links TRBV27 to TRBJ2-7; 7 bases align to TRBD2. This CDR3 has 13 residues. From germline, CDR1 is MNHEY and CDR2 SMNVEV (reference sequence). J lost 5 bases, V lost 3 bases, and 4 bases had no gene match. CDR3 nucleotide sequence: TGTGCCAGCAGTTTGGCGGGGGATAACGAGCAGTACTTC. It codes for CASSLAGDNEQYF.

The chain links TRBV2 to TRBJ1-3; D is unclear. Between the trimmed V and J ends, which lost 0 bases and 6 bases, there was a span of 9 bases. The CDR3 consists of 14 residues. The germline gives CDR1 SNHLY, CDR2 FYNNEI. The CDR3 nucleotides are TGTGCCAGCAGTGAAGCTATAGAGGCAAACACCATATATTTT. This sequence encodes CASSEAIEANTIYF.

This chain joins TRBV4-1 and TRBJ2-7, with 10 positions matching TRBD1. Germline CDR1 and CDR2: MGHRA and YSYEKL. CDR3 length: 15 residues. V was pared by 4 bases and J by 2 bases, with 5 bases of the junction left unmatched. This chain's CDR3 is CASSRGQGGPYEQYF. As DNA, the CDR3 is TGCGCCAGCAGCCGTGGACAGGGGGGACCCTACGAGCAGTACTTC.

The chain joins TRBV29-1 to TRBJ2-7; D not certain. Germline values: CDR1 SQVTM, CDR2 ANQGSEA. The CDR3 is 13 amino acids. With 1 base removed from V and 3 bases from J, the gap between germline ends came to 10 bases. In nucleotides, the CDR3 is TGCAGCGTTGAAGGAGGTGAATACTACGAGCAGTACTTC. It specifies CSVEGGEYYEQYF.